This T cell receptor (beta chain) was retrieved from a study of blood T cell repertoires in COVID-19. The overall study: T cells, B-cell-depleted T cells, or PBMCs supplied cDNA or gDNA.

TCRdb's table, derived via immunoSEQ multiplex PCR, lists solely in-frame clones and lacks some. The table has approximately 150,000 clones, 75% to 85% seen once. The study drew participants aged 18 to 89 years from some 24 US areas. V was cut by 3 bases and J by 8 bases, with 21 bases left in between. The CDR3 extends over 16 amino acids. Germline V lookup: CDR1 SGHRS, CDR2 YFSETQ. Sequencing was performed on PBMCs or T cells enriched from blood (not recorded which). This chain connects TRBV5-1 to TRBJ2-1, with D possibly matching TRBD1 (6 bases). The sequence was collected from a man between 35 and 55 years old who had recovered from COVID-19. The CDR3 spells CASSYRGGAVGDEQFF. CDR3 coding DNA: TGCGCCAGCAGCTACCGAGGGGGAGCGGTTGGAGATGAGCAGTTCTTC. The full variable domain, completed using reference TRBV5-1 and TRBJ2-1, is KAGVTQTPRYLIKTRGQQVTLSCSPISGHRSVSWYQQTPGQGLQFLFEYFSETQRNKGNFPGRFSGRQFSNSRSEMNVSTLELGDSALYLCASSYRGGAVGDEQFFGPGTRLTVL.